Listed below are T cell receptor beta chains from one sample, sequenced in a study of T cell repertoires in cytomegalovirus infection. TCRdb re-derived calls from the reads in MiXCR, one entry per CDR3 protein. This repertoire shows more than 350,000 distinct CDR3 sequences, approximately 31% found once; its top ten account for about 13%. The sample was PBMCs. The receptors originated from a human donor in good health (CMV status not recorded). Some clones in this sample may be carry-over from other donors' samples. Each CDR3 is given with its conserved first and last residue. The D gene is left open where the match is weak. Some rows have no size entry. The others give once, few or many, or a class for an expanded clone.

clone_size	v_call	j_call	cdr3_length	d_call	cdr3_aa	cdr3_nt
.	TRBV20-1	TRBJ2-3	16	.	CSAIAGGRFGTDTQYF	TGCAGTGCTATCGCCGGGGGCCGATTTGGCACAGATACGCAGTATTTT
many	TRBV7-6	TRBJ2-1	16	TRBD2	CASSEILAGGPPEQFF	TGTGCCAGCAGCGAGATACTAGCGGGGGGGCCCCCTGAGCAGTTCTTC
few	TRBV5-1	TRBJ1-1	13	.	CASSPGAAPQAFF	TGCGCCAGCAGCCCGGGGGCCGCCCCGCAAGCTTTCTTT
many	TRBV19	TRBJ1-1	15	TRBD1	CASSPGGAEGTEAFF	TGTGCCAGTAGTCCAGGGGGCGCGGAAGGTACTGAAGCTTTCTTT
.	TRBV6-5	TRBJ2-3	16	.	CASTEGRDWSTDTQYF	TGTGCCAGCACCGAGGGCCGAGACTGGAGCACAGATACGCAGTATTTT
.	TRBV4-1	TRBJ2-5	15	.	CASSQDEGTQETQYF	TGCGCCAGCAGCCAAGATGAGGGGACCCAAGAGACCCAGTACTTC
few	TRBV5-6	TRBJ1-3	14	.	CASSSGPRGNTIYF	TGTGCCAGCAGCTCGGGACCCAGAGGAAACACCATATATTTT
many	TRBV12-3/TRBV12-4	TRBJ1-5	17	TRBD1	CASSSVQGARGNQPQHF	TGTGCCAGCAGTTCCGTGCAGGGGGCTCGGGGCAATCAGCCCCAGCATTTT
.	TRBV15	TRBJ1-3	13	.	CATRISSGNTIYF	TGTGCCACCCGCATCTCCTCTGGAAACACCATATATTTT
.	TRBV7-6	TRBJ2-7	15	TRBD1	CASSLGQGARREQYF	TGTGCCAGCAGCCTCGGACAGGGGGCGCGGCGCGAGCAGTACTTC
.	TRBV19	TRBJ1-5	15	.	CASSMPGVVSQPQHF	TGTGCCAGTAGTATGCCAGGGGTTGTTAGTCAGCCCCAGCATTTT
few	TRBV4-2	TRBJ1-5	16	TRBD1	CASSQDLGTGGQPQHF	TGTGCCAGCAGCCAAGATCTCGGGACAGGGGGGCAGCCCCAGCATTTT
few	TRBV6-8	TRBJ1-1	17	TRBD1	CASSPSRTGGASTEAFF	TGTGCCAGCAGTCCCTCCCGGACAGGGGGGGCAAGCACTGAAGCTTTCTTT
.	TRBV28	TRBJ2-7	11	.	CASRLGFEQYF	TGTGCCAGCAGGTTGGGGTTCGAGCAGTACTTC
many	TRBV12-3/TRBV12-4	TRBJ2-1	14	TRBD1	CASSSPGQYNEQFF	TGTGCCAGCAGTTCCCCGGGACAGTACAATGAGCAGTTCTTC